These 31 T cell receptor beta chains were sequenced from one sample in a study of blood T cell repertoires in COVID-19. Generated by immunoSEQ multiplex PCR, the TCRdb table keeps only in-frame clones and is missing some. There are tens of thousands of clones in the sample; 80% to 90% occur only once, and 1.4% lies in the top ten. The sequenced sample was peripheral blood. Every receptor here comes from a woman aged 55-75 years with acute or convalescent COVID-19.

The chain recombines TRBV7-2 with TRBJ1-5; D may be TRBD1 (5 bases). V was shortened by 2 bases and J by 2 bases, with 13 bases between the two germline ends. This CDR3 has 16 residues. Germline CDR1 SGHTA, CDR2 FQGNSA. The CDR3 reads CASSLYGGVGNQPQHF. In nucleotides, the CDR3 is TGTGCCAGCAGCTTATATGGAGGGGTAGGCAATCAGCCCCAGCATTTT.

The CDR3 DNA sequence: TGTGCCAGCAGCTTAGGTAACAGTTGGACAGATACGCAGTATTTT. Protein: CASSLGNSWTDTQYF. The chain is built from TRBV7-6 and TRBJ2-3; D is ambiguous. V lost 1 base and J 3 bases, leaving 11 bases between the germline ends. CDR1 is SGHVS, CDR2 FNYEAQ, per germline. The CDR3 runs to 15 residues.

Written as DNA, the CDR3 is TGTGCCAGCAGTTTTACGGGTCGTCAGCCCCAGCATTTT. Its translation is CASSFTGRQPQHF. This chain links TRBV6-6 with TRBJ1-5; D gene ambiguous. CDR1 is MNHNY, CDR2 SVGAGI, per germline (reference sequence). There are 13 residues in the CDR3. Trimming took off 4 bases at V and 6 bases at J, with 10 bases between the two ends.

The CDR3 here is CASSFRGPNTEAFF. The CDR3, as DNA: TGTGCCAGCAGTTTTAGGGGGCCGAACACTGAAGCTTTCTTT. The V gene is TRBV27, the J gene TRBJ1-1; 7 nucleotides agree with TRBD1. Germline V gives CDR1 MNHEY, CDR2 SMNVEV (reference sequence). The CDR3 is 14 amino acids. The J segment lost 1 base and the V segment lost 3 bases, leaving 2 bases of the junction unmatched.

The CDR3 sequence is CASSFGGARYNEQFF. CDR3 bases: TGTGCCAGCAGCTTCGGGGGGGCCAGGTACAATGAGCAGTTCTTC. The rearrangement links TRBV5-6 to TRBJ2-1, with TRBD2 matching 8 bases. In germline, CDR1 is SGHDT, CDR2 YYEEEE. The CDR3 extends over 15 amino acids. V gave up 2 bases and J gave up 4 bases; unmatched junction bases: 5. The entire variable domain, with the rest obtained from reference TRBV5-6 and TRBJ2-1, is as follows: DAGVTQSPTHLIKTRGQQVTLRCSPKSGHDTVSWYQQALGQGPQFIFQYYEEEERQRGNFPDRFSGHQFPNYSSELNVNALLLGDSALYLCASSFGGARYNEQFFGPGTRLTVL.

This clone was found once. CDR3 coding DNA: TGTGCCTGGCTCGAGGGTATTTCACCCCTCCACTTT. It is translated as CAWLEGISPLHF. V is TRBV30 and J is TRBJ1-6; D call uncertain. Trimming left V 5 bases short and J 9 bases short, with 11 bases between. This CDR3 is 12 amino acids long. Germline V gene lookup returns CDR1 GTSNPN and CDR2 SVGIG (reference sequence).

The chain joins TRBV5-1 to TRBJ1-1, with 10 bases matching TRBD1. Germline CDR1 reads SGHRS; CDR2 reads YFSETQ. This CDR3 region has 15 residues. Trimming removed 4 bases from V and 7 bases from J; junction bases left unmatched: 10. The CDR3 nucleotides are TGCGCCAGCAGCGGACGACAGGGGGCGCGGGGTGAAGCTTTCTTT. It specifies CASSGRQGARGEAFF.

This chain links TRBV2 with TRBJ1-2, with TRBD1 matching 7 bases. The germline gives CDR1 SNHLY, CDR2 FYNNEI. The CDR3 length is 14 residues. V lost 7 bases, J lost 5 bases, and 10 bases stayed unmatched. The CDR3 region is CASTPRGGGYGYTF. As DNA, the CDR3 is TGTGCCAGCACCCCTAGAGGGGGCGGGTATGGCTACACCTTC.

This chain connects TRBV11-2 to TRBJ2-3; a weak D match, TRBD2 (5 bases). Germline loops: CDR1 SGHAT, CDR2 FQNNGV. V was clipped by 5 bases and J by 2 bases, with 11 bases between them. The CDR3 consists of 14 residues. The CDR3 DNA reads TGTGCCAGCAGCGTCGGACTTTTCACAGATACGCAGTATTTT. Its protein is CASSVGLFTDTQYF.

This clone counts as large (0.1 to 1%). The V and J genes are TRBV7-6 and TRBJ2-2; TRBD1 matches 10 bases. Germline assignment: CDR1 SGHVS and CDR2 FNYEAQ. The V gene end was trimmed by 5 bases and the J gene end by 6 bases; junction bases not matched to a gene: 9. CDR3 length equals 16 residues. The CDR3 loop is CASSLWDRGNPGELFF. As DNA, the CDR3 is TGTGCCAGCAGCCTATGGGACAGGGGAAACCCCGGGGAGCTGTTTTTT.

This rearrangement joins TRBV5-1 to TRBJ2-5, with 9 bases that match TRBD2. The germline gives CDR1 SGHRS, CDR2 YFSETQ. This CDR3 spans 13 amino acids. Trimming at V came to 8 bases and at J to 1 base, leaving 3 bases not matched to a gene. The DNA of the CDR3 is TGCGCCAGTAGACTAGCGGTCCAAGAGACCCAGTACTTC. Translating gives CASRLAVQETQYF.

The chain uses TRBV6-2 or TRBV6-3 and TRBJ2-7, with 7 bases fitting TRBD2. The CDR3 sequence is 13 residues long. Per the germline V gene, CDR1 is MNHEY and CDR2 is SVGEGT. Trimming at V came to 0 bases and at J to 7 bases, leaving 3 bases not matched to a gene. CDR3 sequence: CASSYSGGREQYF. The CDR3 DNA is TGTGCCAGCAGTTACTCGGGAGGGAGAGAGCAGTACTTC.

The chain is built from TRBV10-3 and TRBJ1-1; 10 positions match TRBD1. Germline trimming cut 2 bases from V and 9 bases from J; bases unmatched to any gene: 9. The CDR3 has 15 residues. Germline lookup yields CDR1 ENHRY and CDR2 SYGVKD. In DNA, the CDR3 is TGTGCCATCAGTGAGCCGGGACAGGGGCGGGGGAAAGCTTTCTTT. Encoded protein: CAISEPGQGRGKAFF.

This chain links TRBV7-2 with TRBJ1-6, with 11 bases that match TRBD1. V dropped 4 bases and J dropped 10; count of bases not matched to a gene: 12. Per germline, CDR1 SGHTA and CDR2 FQGNSA. This CDR3 spans 17 amino acids. The CDR3 DNA follows: TGTGCCAGCAGCTCATCCAACCCGGGACAGGGGGGATCACCCCTCCACTTT. This sequence encodes CASSSSNPGQGGSPLHF.

V and J are TRBV5-1 and TRBJ1-3; D remains ambiguous. Germline V gives CDR1 SGHRS, CDR2 YFSETQ. The CDR3 has 15 residues. Trimming stripped 0 bases from V and 0 bases from J, with 7 bases between. CDR3 sequence (DNA): TGCGCCAGCAGCTTGGACACATCCTCTGGAAACACCATATATTTT. Encoded protein: CASSLDTSSGNTIYF.

The gene calls are TRBV5-1 and TRBJ1-5; TRBD1 might be the D (6 bases). Trimming cost V 4 bases and J 4 bases, with 9 bases left between them. CDR3 length: 13 residues. Germline V gene lookup returns CDR1 SGHRS and CDR2 YFSETQ. DNA for the CDR3: TGCGCCAGCAGCCCAGGACAGAATCAGCCCCAGCATTTT. This encodes CASSPGQNQPQHF.

The chain combines TRBV27 with TRBJ1-2; no firm D call. Deletions cut 4 bases from V and 2 bases from J, with 14 bases between. The CDR3 consists of 15 residues. Germline loops: CDR1 MNHEY, CDR2 SMNVEV (reference sequence). The CDR3 bases are TGTGCCAGCAGTTCCGGGAACCCGCTCAACTATGGCTACACCTTC. It translates to CASSSGNPLNYGYTF.

This clone was observed once. The chain has TRBV19 and TRBJ2-1; 7 bases are shared with TRBD1. V shed 8 bases and J 2 bases; nucleotides not matched to a gene: 3. Germline V gene lookup returns CDR1 LNHDA and CDR2 SQIVND (reference sequence). CDR3 size: 13 residues. DNA for the CDR3: TGTGCCAGTGGGACAGCGACCTACAATGAGCAGTTCTTC. This sequence encodes CASGTATYNEQFF.

The chain has TRBV19 and TRBJ2-7; D remains ambiguous. CDR1 is LNHDA, CDR2 SQIVND, per germline (reference sequence). Trimming removed 6 bases at V and 3 bases at J, with 15 bases between. CDR3 length equals 14 residues. In nucleotides, the CDR3 is TGTGCCAGTAGGTTCAGGTCGGAAAACTACGAGCAGTACTTC. It specifies CASRFRSENYEQYF.

This clone was observed a few times. This rearrangement joins TRBV20-1 to TRBJ1-2; D not resolved. Trimming cost V 3 bases and J 8 bases, with 10 bases left between them. CDR3 length: 11 amino acids. Germline-derived CDR1 and CDR2 are DFQATT and SNEGSKA (reference sequence). DNA for the CDR3: TGCAGTGCTAGCCCTATCATGGGCTACACCTTC. Protein sequence: CSASPIMGYTF.

The chain links TRBV5-6 to TRBJ1-3, with D unclear. This CDR3 contains 14 residues. V lost 1 base to trimming and J lost 1 base, with 6 bases between them. Germline V gene sequence: CDR1 SGHDT, CDR2 YYEEEE. In nucleotides, the CDR3 is TGTGCCAGCAGCTTGCGGGGATCTGGAAACACCATATATTTT. It translates to CASSLRGSGNTIYF.

J is TRBJ1-1 and V is TRBV6-5; 9 bases match TRBD1. Germline loops: CDR1 MNHEY, CDR2 SVGAGI. The length of the CDR3 is 15 residues. V lost 6 bases and J lost 2; bases outside the gene matches: 7. CDR3 sequence: CASRDPDRGNTEAFF. For the CDR3, the DNA is TGTGCCAGCAGAGACCCGGACAGGGGCAACACTGAAGCTTTCTTT.

This clone showed up just once. The rearrangement uses TRBV5-1 and TRBJ2-2; maybe TRBD1 (8 bases). The CDR3 consists of 16 residues. The germline V and J ends were trimmed by 1 base and 2 bases, with 12 bases remaining between them. Per germline, CDR1 SGHRS and CDR2 YFSETQ. CDR3 residues: CASSLTGGVNTGELFF. CDR3 DNA sequence: TGCGCCAGCAGCTTGACAGGGGGGGTAAACACCGGGGAGCTGTTTTTT.

The chain links TRBV5-1 to TRBJ1-2, with 12 bases that match TRBD1. This CDR3 spans 15 amino acids. The J segment lost 7 bases and the V segment lost 4 bases, leaving 8 bases of the junction unmatched. Germline V gene lookup returns CDR1 SGHRS and CDR2 YFSETQ. The CDR3 DNA reads as TGCGCCAGCAGCACCCGTCCGGGACAGGGGGCTGGCTACACCTTC. Its protein product is CASSTRPGQGAGYTF.

This clone was seen a handful of times. The chain carries TRBV7-2 and TRBJ2-2; 7 nucleotides line up with TRBD2. J gave up 1 base and V 5 bases, and 4 bases lay outside the gene matches. The CDR3 contains 15 residues. Germline values: CDR1 SGHTA, CDR2 FQGNSA. The CDR3 is CASSPGGLNTGELFF. The CDR3 DNA is TGTGCCAGCAGCCCGGGGGGTTTGAACACCGGGGAGCTGTTTTTT.

The chain recombines TRBV18 with TRBJ1-5; a possible D gene is TRBD1 (6 bases). Trimming cost V 4 bases and J 7 bases, with 14 bases left between them. The CDR3 is 14 residues long. CDR1 KGHSH and CDR2 LQKENI come from the germline V gene. The DNA for the CDR3 is TGTGCCAGCTCACGCTCGACAGGTGCCCAGCCCCAGCATTTT. Protein product: CASSRSTGAQPQHF.

This chain joins TRBV6-2 or TRBV6-3 and TRBJ2-5, with 14 bases aligning to TRBD2. The CDR3 runs 18 residues. J was trimmed by 5 bases and V by 8 bases; bases with no gene match: 16. CDR1 MNHEY and CDR2 SVGEGT come from the germline V gene. The CDR3 loop is CASGRARLAGGPGETQYF. The DNA for the CDR3 is TGTGCCAGCGGCCGGGCGAGACTAGCGGGAGGGCCGGGGGAGACCCAGTACTTC.

This clone came up once. The chain uses TRBV18 and TRBJ1-1, with 7 bases matching TRBD1. This CDR3 comprises 13 residues. Trimming took 3 bases from V and 4 from J; bases not matched to a gene: 2. From germline, CDR1 is KGHSH and CDR2 LQKENI. This chain's CDR3 is CASSPRGPTEAFF. The CDR3 DNA reads TGTGCCAGCTCACCGAGGGGGCCCACTGAAGCTTTCTTT.

The chain combines TRBV4-1 with TRBJ1-2; tentative D call: TRBD1 (6 bases). V gave up 0 bases and J gave up 3 bases, with 11 bases separating them. This CDR3 is 15 amino acids long. CDR1 and CDR2 from the germline V gene are MGHRA and YSYEKL. The CDR3 region is CASSQDVAGDYGYTF. For the CDR3, the DNA is TGCGCCAGCAGCCAAGATGTGGCAGGGGACTATGGCTACACCTTC.

The table lists this clone with a few counts. The chain has TRBV12-3 or TRBV12-4 and TRBJ2-3; D ambiguous. The CDR3 is 13 amino acids. V gave up 6 bases and J gave up 1 base, with 8 bases separating them. The CDR3 reads CASRQTRTDTQYF. Written as DNA, the CDR3 is TGTGCCAGCAGACAGACCCGCACAGATACGCAGTATTTT.

The chain carries TRBV9 and TRBJ2-6; D not certain. This CDR3 is built from 14 residues. Germline V gene lookup returns CDR1 SGDLS and CDR2 YYNGEE. V was pared by 5 bases and J by 2 bases, with 8 bases between. The CDR3 DNA reads TGTGCCAGCAGTGACTCTCCTGGGGCCAACGTCCTGACTTTC. It translates to CASSDSPGANVLTF.